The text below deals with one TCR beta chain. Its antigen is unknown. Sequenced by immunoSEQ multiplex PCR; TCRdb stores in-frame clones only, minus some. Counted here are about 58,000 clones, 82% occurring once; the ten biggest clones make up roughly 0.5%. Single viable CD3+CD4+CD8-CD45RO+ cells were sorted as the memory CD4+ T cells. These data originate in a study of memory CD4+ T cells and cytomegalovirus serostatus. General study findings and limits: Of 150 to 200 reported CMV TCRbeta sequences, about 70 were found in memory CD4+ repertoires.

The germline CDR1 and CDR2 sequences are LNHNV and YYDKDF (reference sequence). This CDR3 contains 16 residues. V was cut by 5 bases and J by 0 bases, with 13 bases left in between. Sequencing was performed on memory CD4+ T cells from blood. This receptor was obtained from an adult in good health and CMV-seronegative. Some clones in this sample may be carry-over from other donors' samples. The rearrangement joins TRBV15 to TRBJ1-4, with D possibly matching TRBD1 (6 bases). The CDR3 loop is CATSGNRAATNEKLFF. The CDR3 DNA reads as TGTGCCACCAGCGGGAACAGGGCCGCAACTAATGAAAAACTGTTTTTT.